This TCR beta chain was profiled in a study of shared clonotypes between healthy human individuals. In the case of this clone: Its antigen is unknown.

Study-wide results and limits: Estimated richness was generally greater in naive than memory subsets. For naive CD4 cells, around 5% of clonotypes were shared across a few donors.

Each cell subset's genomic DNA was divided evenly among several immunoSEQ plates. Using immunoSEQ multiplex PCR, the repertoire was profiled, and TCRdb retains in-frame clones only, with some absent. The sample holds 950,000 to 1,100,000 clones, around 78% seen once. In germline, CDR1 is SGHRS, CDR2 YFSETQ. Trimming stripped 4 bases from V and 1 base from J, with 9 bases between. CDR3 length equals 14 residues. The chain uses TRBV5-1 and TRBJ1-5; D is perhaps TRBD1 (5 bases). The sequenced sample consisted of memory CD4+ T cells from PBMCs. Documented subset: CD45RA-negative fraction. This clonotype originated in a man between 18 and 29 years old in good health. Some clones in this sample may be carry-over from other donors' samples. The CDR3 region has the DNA TGCGCCAGCAGCCCGTGGGACAGCAATCAGCCCCAGCATTTT. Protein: CASSPWDSNQPQHF.